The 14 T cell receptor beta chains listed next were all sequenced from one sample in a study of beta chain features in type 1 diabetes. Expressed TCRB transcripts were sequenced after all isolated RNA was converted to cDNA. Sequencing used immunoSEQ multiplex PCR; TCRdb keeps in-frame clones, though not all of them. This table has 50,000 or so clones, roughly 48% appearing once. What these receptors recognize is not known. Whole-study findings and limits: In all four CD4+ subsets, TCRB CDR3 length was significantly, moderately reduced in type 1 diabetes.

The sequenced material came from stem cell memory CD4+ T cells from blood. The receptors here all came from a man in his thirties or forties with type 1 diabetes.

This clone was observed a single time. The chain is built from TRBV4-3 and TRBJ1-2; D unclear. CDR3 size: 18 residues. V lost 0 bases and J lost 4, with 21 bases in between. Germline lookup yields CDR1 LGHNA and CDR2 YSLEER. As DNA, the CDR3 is TGCGCCAGCAGCCAAGATAGTTCTGCGGAAGGACTATTCTATGGCTACACCTTC. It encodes CASSQDSSAEGLFYGYTF.

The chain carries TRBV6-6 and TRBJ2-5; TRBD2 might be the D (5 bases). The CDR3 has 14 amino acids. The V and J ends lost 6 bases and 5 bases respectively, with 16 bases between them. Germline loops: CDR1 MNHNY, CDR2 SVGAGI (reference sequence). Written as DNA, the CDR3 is TGTGCCAGCAGCCTTCGACTTCAGCGGGAGACCCAGTACTTC. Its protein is CASSLRLQRETQYF.

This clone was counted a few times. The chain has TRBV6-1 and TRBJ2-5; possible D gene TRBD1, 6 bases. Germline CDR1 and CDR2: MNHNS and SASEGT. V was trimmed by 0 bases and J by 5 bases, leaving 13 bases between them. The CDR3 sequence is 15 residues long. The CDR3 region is CASSEANRAWETQYF. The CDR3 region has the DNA TGTGCCAGCAGTGAAGCGAACAGGGCCTGGGAGACCCAGTACTTC.

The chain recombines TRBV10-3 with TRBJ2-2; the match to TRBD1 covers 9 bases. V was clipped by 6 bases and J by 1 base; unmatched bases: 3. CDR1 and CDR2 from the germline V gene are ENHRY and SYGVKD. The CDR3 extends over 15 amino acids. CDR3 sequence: CAIRPTGGNTGELFF. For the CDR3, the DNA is TGTGCCATCAGACCGACAGGGGGGAACACCGGGGAGCTGTTTTTT.

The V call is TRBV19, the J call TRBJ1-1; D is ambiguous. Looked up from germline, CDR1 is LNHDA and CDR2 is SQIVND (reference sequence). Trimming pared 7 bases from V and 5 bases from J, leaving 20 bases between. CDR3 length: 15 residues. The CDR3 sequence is CASTQERRGRTEAFF. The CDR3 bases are TGTGCCAGTACCCAGGAGAGGCGGGGTAGGACTGAAGCTTTCTTT.

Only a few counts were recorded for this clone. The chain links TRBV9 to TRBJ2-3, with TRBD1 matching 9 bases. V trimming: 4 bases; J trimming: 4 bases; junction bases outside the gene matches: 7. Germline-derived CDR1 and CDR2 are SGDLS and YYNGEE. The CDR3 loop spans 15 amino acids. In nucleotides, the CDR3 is TGTGCCAGCAGCCCTGGGACAGGGTCGTCAGATACGCAGTATTTT. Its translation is CASSPGTGSSDTQYF.

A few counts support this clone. In nucleotides, the CDR3 is TGTGCCAGCAGCTTGGAACGAGCGGGAGTCGCGCAGTATTTT. Protein product: CASSLERAGVAQYF. This rearrangement joins TRBV5-4 to TRBJ2-3, with 8 bases aligning to TRBD2. Germline V gene data show CDR1 as SGHNT and CDR2 as YYREEE (reference sequence). Unmatched junction bases numbered 7, after V lost 0 bases and J lost 10 bases. The CDR3 has 14 amino acids.

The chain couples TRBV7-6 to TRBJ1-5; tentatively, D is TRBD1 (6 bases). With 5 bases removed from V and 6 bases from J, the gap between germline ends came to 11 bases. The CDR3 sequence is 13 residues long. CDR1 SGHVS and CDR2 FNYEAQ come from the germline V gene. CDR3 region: CASSPGQLQPQHF. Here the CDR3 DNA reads TGTGCCAGCAGCCCCGGACAGCTTCAGCCCCAGCATTTT.

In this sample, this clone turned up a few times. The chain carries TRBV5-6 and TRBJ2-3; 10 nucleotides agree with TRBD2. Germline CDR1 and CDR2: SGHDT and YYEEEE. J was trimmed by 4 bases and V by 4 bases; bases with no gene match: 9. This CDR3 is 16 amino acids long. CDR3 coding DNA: TGTGCCAGCAGCATATTTTGGCTAGCGGGAGCAGATACGCAGTATTTT. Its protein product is CASSIFWLAGADTQYF.

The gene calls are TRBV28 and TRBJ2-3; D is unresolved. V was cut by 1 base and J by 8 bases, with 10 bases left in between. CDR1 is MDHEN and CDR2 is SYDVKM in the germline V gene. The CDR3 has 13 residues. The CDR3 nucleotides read TGTGCCAGCAGTTTATCCCTACTTTTTACGCAGTATTTT. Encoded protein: CASSLSLLFTQYF. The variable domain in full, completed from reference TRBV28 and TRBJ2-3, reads DVKVTQSSRYLVKRTGEKVFLECVQDMDHENMFWYRQDPGLGLRLIYFSYDVKMKEKGDIPEGYSVSREKKERFSLILESASTNQTSMYLCASSLSLLFTQYFGPGTRLTVL.

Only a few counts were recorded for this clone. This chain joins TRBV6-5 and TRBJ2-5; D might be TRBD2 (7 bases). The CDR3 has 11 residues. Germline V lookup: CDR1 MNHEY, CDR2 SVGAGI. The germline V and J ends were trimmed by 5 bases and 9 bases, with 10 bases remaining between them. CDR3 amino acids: CASSQGRAQYF. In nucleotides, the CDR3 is TGTGCCAGCAGTCAGGGGAGGGCCCAGTACTTC.

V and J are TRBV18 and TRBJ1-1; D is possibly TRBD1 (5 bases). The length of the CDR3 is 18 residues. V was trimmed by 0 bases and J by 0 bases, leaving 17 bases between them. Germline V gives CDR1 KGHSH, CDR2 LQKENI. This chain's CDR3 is CASSPPKGAKGLNTEAFF. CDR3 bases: TGTGCCAGCTCACCACCGAAAGGGGCAAAAGGTTTGAACACTGAAGCTTTCTTT.

CDR3 nucleotide sequence: TGTGCCAGCAGAATACCGGGTATTGAGGTCGAGCAGTACTTC. Amino acids: CASRIPGIEVEQYF. The chain has TRBV28 and TRBJ2-7, with no clear D. In germline, CDR1 is MDHEN, CDR2 SYDVKM. V was pared by 6 bases and J by 6 bases, with 18 bases between. This CDR3 is 14 amino acids long. Full variable domain (rest looked up from reference TRBV28 and TRBJ2-7): DVKVTQSSRYLVKRTGEKVFLECVQDMDHENMFWYRQDPGLGLRLIYFSYDVKMKEKGDIPEGYSVSREKKERFSLILESASTNQTSMYLCASRIPGIEVEQYFGPGTRLTVT.

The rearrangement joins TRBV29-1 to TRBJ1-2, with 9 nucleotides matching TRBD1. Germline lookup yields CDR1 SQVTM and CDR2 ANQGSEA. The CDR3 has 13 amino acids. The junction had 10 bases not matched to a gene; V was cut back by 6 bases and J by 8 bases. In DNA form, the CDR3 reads TGCAGCGTGGTCGAGGGACAGGGCTGGGGCTACACCTTC. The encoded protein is CSVVEGQGWGYTF.